What follows are 14 T cell receptor beta chains derived from one specimen sequenced in a study of regulatory T cells in long-lasting Graves disease. Researchers made TCR beta libraries by using iRepertoire HTBI primers and running Arm-PCR on CDR3 regions. TCRdb called the multiplex PCR reads again in MiXCR, with one record for every CDR3 protein. This sample has approximately 540,000 distinct CDR3 sequences, with approximately 12% found just once. Time point in this sample: newly diagnosed GD, antithyroid drugs for less than 3 months. The authors made the TCR library using RNA they extracted from PBMCs. The same specimen was also included in a second study, on T cells in Graves' hyperthyroidism and ophthalmopathy.

This sample comprised peripheral blood mononuclear cells (PBMCs), obtained at new diagnosis, from a patient treated with antithyroid drugs. The receptors shown here come from a woman younger than 45 with Graves disease.

At least ten counts were recorded for this clonotype. This rearrangement joins TRBV7-2 to TRBJ1-2; 9 bases are a match to TRBD1. The CDR3 has 16 residues. After removal of 1 base from V and 6 bases from J, the junction contained 9 bases not matched to a gene. Per germline, CDR1 SGHTA and CDR2 FQGNSA. CDR3 protein: CASSLGTGADRDGYTF. The CDR3 DNA reads as TGTGCCAGCAGCTTAGGGACAGGGGCTGATCGGGATGGCTACACCTTC.

This clonotype showed up just a few times. The V call is TRBV29-1, the J call TRBJ1-2, with 8 bases that match TRBD1. CDR3 length: 13 residues. The germline CDR1 and CDR2 sequences are SQVTM and ANQGSEA. The V and J ends lost 4 bases and 6 bases, in that order; junction bases with no gene match: 7. This CDR3 reads CSVAGQGWHGYTF. CDR3 in DNA: TGCAGCGTTGCAGGACAGGGTTGGCATGGCTACACCTTC.

The rearrangement uses TRBV24-1 and TRBJ2-1, with D tentatively TRBD2 (6 bases). This CDR3 spans 17 amino acids. The V and J ends lost 0 bases and 10 bases respectively, with 21 bases between them. Germline V gene lookup returns CDR1 KGHDR and CDR2 SFDVKD. The CDR3 here is CATSDLQWGRGGNEQFF. The CDR3 DNA reads TGTGCCACCAGTGATTTGCAATGGGGCAGAGGAGGGAACGAGCAGTTCTTC.

Worth noting for this clonotype: At one boundary the junction diverges from the germline segment, which might be a read error. The V call is TRBV10-2, the J call TRBJ2-1; D not certain. CDR3 size: 12 residues. CDR1 and CDR2 (germline): WSHSY, SAAADI. The CDR3 protein is CASSGNPGEQLF. CDR3 DNA: TGCGCCAGCAGTGGGAATCCGGGTGAGCAGCTCTTC.

This clonotype was seen a few times. The gene calls are TRBV29-1 and TRBJ2-1; D is possibly TRBD1 or TRBD2 (5 bases each). Trimming took off 2 bases at V and 0 bases at J, with 11 bases between the two ends. The CDR3 runs to 15 residues. In germline, CDR1 is SQVTM, CDR2 ANQGSEA. CDR3 in amino acids: CSVESRGDSYNEQFF. As DNA, the CDR3 is TGCAGCGTTGAATCCAGAGGGGACTCCTACAATGAGCAGTTCTTC.

CDR3 sequence: CSDRDGVALNEQFF. Written as DNA, the CDR3 is TGCAGCGATAGAGATGGAGTGGCCCTCAATGAGCAGTTCTTC. The chain uses TRBV20-1 and TRBJ2-1; D uncertain. Per germline, CDR1 DFQATT and CDR2 SNEGSKA (reference sequence). The CDR3 is 14 residues long.

The rearrangement uses TRBV24-1 and TRBJ2-7; D may correspond to TRBD1 or TRBD2 (5 bases each). The CDR3 covers 15 residues. The V gene's germline CDR1 is KGHDR and CDR2 SFDVKD. Trimming cost V 2 bases and J 3 bases, with 13 bases left between them. The CDR3 DNA sequence: TGTGCCACCAGTGATTCTGGGACGGAACTCTACGAGCAGTACTTC. This translates into CATSDSGTELYEQYF.

This chain links TRBV3-1 with TRBJ2-7; TRBD2 aligns across 13 bases. V dropped 3 bases and J dropped 2; count of bases not matched to a gene: 4. Germline CDR1 and CDR2: LGHDT and YNNKEL (reference sequence). This CDR3 region has 16 residues. CDR3 nucleotide sequence: TGTGCCAGCAGCCACCTACTAGCGGGGGGGACCTACGAGCAGTACTTC. As protein: CASSHLLAGGTYEQYF.

This clonotype was recorded at least ten times. The V and J genes are TRBV30 and TRBJ1-1, with 8 bases identical to TRBD1. V lost 2 bases to trimming and J lost 4 bases; unmatched junction nucleotides: 3. Looked up from germline, CDR1 is GTSNPN and CDR2 is SVGIG (reference sequence). The CDR3 length is 13 residues. The CDR3 region has the DNA TGTGCCTGGAGTTTGACAGGGGCCACTGAAGCTTTCTTT. Translating gives CAWSLTGATEAFF. The whole variable domain, filled in from reference TRBV30 and TRBJ1-1, reads SQTIHQWPATLVQPVGSPLSLECTVEGTSNPNLYWYRQAAGRGLQLLFYSVGIGQISSEVPQNLSASRPQDRQFILSSKKLLLSDSGFYLCAWSLTGATEAFFGQGTRLTVV.

The table lists this clonotype with many counts. The gene calls are TRBV14 and TRBJ1-2, with D maybe TRBD1 (5 bases). The germline CDR1 and CDR2 sequences are SGHDN and FVKESK. The CDR3 has 15 residues. The V and J ends lost 0 bases and 7 bases respectively, with 15 bases between them. The CDR3 DNA follows: TGTGCCAGCAGCCAAGATCTTCCGGGGACGGCTGGCTACACCTTC. It yields the protein CASSQDLPGTAGYTF.

This chain uses TRBV6-2 or TRBV6-3 with TRBJ2-4, with TRBD2 as a possible D gene (5 bases). V lost 10 bases to trimming and J lost 3 bases, with 13 bases between them. The germline V gene has CDR1 MNHEY and CDR2 SVGEGT. CDR3 length: 13 residues. CDR3 region: CAISRGGKNIQYF. For the CDR3, the DNA is TGTGCCATAAGCCGGGGTGGCAAAAACATTCAGTACTTC.

Remarks on this clonotype: A single base separates this from a much larger clone, so it may be a read error. The chain is built from TRBV7-9 and TRBJ1-1; no reliable D call. This CDR3 has 11 residues. Germline CDR1 reads SEHNR; CDR2 reads FQNEAQ (reference sequence). Here the CDR3 reads CASGFTKEAFF. CDR3 DNA sequence: TGTGCCAGCGGCTTCACCAAGGAGGCTTTCTTT.

This clonotype was observed at least ten times. The chain recombines TRBV5-1 with TRBJ1-4; no reliable D call. CDR1 is SGHRS, CDR2 YFSETQ, per germline. Trimming took 4 bases from V and 6 from J, leaving 7 bases between them. The CDR3 covers 12 residues. The CDR3 spells CASSVGDEKLFF. The CDR3 DNA reads as TGCGCCAGCAGCGTTGGCGATGAAAAACTGTTTTTT.

Many counts were recorded for this clonotype. V gene TRBV7-9 combines with J gene TRBJ2-5; TRBD2 matches at 9 bases. V shed 5 bases, J shed 4 bases, and the junction held 8 bases outside the gene matches. Germline V gene data show CDR1 as SEHNR and CDR2 as FQNEAQ (reference sequence). CDR3 length equals 15 residues. CDR3 protein: CASSGALSGRETQYF. Here the CDR3 DNA reads TGTGCCAGCAGCGGGGCACTTAGCGGGAGAGAGACCCAGTACTTC.